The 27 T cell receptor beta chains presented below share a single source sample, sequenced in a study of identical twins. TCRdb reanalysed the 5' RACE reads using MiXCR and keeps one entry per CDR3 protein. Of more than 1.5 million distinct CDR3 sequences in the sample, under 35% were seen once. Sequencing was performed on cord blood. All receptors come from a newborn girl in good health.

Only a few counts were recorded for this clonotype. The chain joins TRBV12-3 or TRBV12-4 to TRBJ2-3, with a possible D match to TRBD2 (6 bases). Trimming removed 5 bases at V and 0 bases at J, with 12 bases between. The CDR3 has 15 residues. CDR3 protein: CASSVRSGSTDTQYF. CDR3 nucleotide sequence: TGTGCCAGCAGTGTCCGGAGCGGGAGCACAGATACGCAGTATTTT.

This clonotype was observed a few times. CDR3 nucleotide sequence: TGTGCCAGCAGTTTAGACGTCAGGGGAGACTATGGCTACACCTTC. This sequence encodes CASSLDVRGDYGYTF. V is TRBV27 and J is TRBJ1-2; TRBD1 might be the D (6 bases). Trimming took 2 bases from V and 3 from J, leaving 13 bases between them. The CDR3 runs 15 residues. The V gene's germline CDR1 is MNHEY and CDR2 SMNVEV (reference sequence).

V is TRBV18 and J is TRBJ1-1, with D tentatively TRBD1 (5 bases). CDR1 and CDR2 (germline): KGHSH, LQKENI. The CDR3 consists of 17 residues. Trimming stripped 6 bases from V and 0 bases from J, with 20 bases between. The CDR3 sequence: CASSSGRLEIVNTEAFF. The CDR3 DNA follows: TGTGCCAGCTCGTCGGGGCGTTTGGAAATTGTGAACACTGAAGCTTTCTTT.

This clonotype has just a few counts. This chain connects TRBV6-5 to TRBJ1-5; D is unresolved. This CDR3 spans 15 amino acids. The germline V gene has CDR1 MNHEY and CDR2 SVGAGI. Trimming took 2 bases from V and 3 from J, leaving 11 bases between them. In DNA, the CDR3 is TGTGCCAGCAGTTACAGGGCACAGTCCAATCAGCCCCAGCATTTT. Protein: CASSYRAQSNQPQHF.

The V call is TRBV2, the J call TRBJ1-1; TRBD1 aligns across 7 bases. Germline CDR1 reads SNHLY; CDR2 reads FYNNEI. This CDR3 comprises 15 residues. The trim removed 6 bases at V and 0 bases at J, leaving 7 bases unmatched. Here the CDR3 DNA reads TGTGCCAGCAGGGCCCGACAGGGAATGAACACTGAAGCTTTCTTT. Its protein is CASRARQGMNTEAFF.

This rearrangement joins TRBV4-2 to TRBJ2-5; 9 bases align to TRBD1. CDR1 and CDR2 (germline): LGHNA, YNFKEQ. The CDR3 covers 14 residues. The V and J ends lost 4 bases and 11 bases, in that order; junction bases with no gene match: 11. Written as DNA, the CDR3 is TGTGCCAGCAGCCCCCTGACAGGGGGTGAGGGGCAGTACTTC. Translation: CASSPLTGGEGQYF.

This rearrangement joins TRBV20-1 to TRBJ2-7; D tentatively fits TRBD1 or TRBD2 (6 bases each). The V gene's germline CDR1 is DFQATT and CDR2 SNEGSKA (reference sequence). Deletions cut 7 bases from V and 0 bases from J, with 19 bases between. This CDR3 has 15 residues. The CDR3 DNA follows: TGCAGTGTTAGGCTTATAGGGGGGAGCTCCTACGAGCAGTACTTC. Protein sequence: CSVRLIGGSSYEQYF.

In nucleotides, the CDR3 is TGCAGTGCTAGGGTACTCCACCCCATCACAGATACGCAGTATTTT. Protein product: CSARVLHPITDTQYF. The V gene is TRBV20-1, the J gene TRBJ2-3; D is undetermined. This CDR3 region has 15 residues. Trimming pared 3 bases from V and 2 bases from J, leaving 15 bases between. The germline V gene has CDR1 DFQATT and CDR2 SNEGSKA (reference sequence).

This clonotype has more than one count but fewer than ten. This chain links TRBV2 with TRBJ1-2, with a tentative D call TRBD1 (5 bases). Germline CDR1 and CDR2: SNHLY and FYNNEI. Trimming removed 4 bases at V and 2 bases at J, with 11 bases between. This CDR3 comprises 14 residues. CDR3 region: CASSAAGDNYGYTF. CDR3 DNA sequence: TGTGCCAGCAGTGCCGCTGGGGACAACTATGGCTACACCTTC.

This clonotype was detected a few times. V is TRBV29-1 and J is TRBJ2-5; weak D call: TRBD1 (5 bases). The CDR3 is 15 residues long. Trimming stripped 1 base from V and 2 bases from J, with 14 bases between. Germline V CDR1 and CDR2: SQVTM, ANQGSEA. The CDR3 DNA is TGCAGCGTTGAAGTGTCCCGACAGTTTCAAGAGACCCAGTACTTC. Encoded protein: CSVEVSRQFQETQYF.

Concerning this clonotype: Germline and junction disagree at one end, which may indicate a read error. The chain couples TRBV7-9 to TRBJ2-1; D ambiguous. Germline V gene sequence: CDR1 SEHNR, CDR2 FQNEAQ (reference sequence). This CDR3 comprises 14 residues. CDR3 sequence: CASSLDKGTDEQCF. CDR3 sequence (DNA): TGTGCCAGCAGCTTAGATAAAGGTACCGATGAGCAGTGCTTC.

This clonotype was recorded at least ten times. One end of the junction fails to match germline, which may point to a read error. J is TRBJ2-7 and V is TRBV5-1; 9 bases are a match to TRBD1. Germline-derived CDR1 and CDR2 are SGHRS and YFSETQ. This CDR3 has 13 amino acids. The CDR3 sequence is CASSRTGAYEQYF. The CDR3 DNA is TGTGCCAGCAGCCGGACAGGGGCCTACGAGCAGTACTTC.

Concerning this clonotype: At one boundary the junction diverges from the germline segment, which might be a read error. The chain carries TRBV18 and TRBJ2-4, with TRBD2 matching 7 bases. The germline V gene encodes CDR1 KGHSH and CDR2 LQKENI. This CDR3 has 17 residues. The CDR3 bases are TGTGCCGGCTCCCCTTTGCTAGCGGACCTAGCCAAAAACATTCAGTACTTC. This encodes CAGSPLLADLAKNIQYF.

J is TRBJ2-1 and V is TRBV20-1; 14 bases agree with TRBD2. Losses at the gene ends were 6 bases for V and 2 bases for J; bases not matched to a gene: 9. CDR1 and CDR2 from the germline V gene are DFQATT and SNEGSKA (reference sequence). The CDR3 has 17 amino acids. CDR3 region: CSADGTSGSITYNEQFF. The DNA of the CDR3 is TGCAGTGCGGATGGGACTAGCGGGAGTATCACCTACAATGAGCAGTTCTTC.

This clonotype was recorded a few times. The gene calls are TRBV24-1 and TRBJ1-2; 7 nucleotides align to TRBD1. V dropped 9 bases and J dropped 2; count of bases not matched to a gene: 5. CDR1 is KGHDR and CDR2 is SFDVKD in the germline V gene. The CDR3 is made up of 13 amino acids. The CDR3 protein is CATSGGENYGYTF. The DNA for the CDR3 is TGTGCCACCTCAGGGGGGGAAAACTATGGCTACACCTTC.

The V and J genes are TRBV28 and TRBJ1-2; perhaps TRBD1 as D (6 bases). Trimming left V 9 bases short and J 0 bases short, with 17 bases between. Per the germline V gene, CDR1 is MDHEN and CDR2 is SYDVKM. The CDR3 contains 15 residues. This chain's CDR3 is CASLTGTRSNYGYTF. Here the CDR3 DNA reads TGTGCCAGTCTGACAGGCACCCGTTCTAACTATGGCTACACCTTC.

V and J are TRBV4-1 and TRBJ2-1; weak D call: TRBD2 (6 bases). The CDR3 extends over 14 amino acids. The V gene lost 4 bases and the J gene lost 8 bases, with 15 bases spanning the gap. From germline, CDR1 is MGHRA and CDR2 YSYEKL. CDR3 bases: TGCGCCAGCAGCCGCGGGGCAGAGGATCATGAGCAGTTCTTC. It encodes CASSRGAEDHEQFF.

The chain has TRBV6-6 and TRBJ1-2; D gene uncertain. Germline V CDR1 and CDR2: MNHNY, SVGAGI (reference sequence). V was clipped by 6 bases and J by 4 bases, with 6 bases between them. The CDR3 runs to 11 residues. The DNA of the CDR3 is TGTGCCAGCAGGATGTCCTATGGCTACACCTTC. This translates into CASRMSYGYTF.

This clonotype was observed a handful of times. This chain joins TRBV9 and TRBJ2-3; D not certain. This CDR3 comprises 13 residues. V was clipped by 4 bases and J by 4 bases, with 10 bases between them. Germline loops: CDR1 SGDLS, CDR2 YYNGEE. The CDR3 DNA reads TGTGCCAGCAGCATGGGAAGCCCAGATACGCAGTATTTT. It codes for CASSMGSPDTQYF.

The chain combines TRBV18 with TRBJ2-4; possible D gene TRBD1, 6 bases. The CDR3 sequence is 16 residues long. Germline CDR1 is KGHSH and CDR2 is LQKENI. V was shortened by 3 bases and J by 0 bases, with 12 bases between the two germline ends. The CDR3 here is CASSPRQGIAKNIQYF. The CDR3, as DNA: TGTGCCAGCTCACCGCGGCAGGGGATAGCCAAAAACATTCAGTACTTC.

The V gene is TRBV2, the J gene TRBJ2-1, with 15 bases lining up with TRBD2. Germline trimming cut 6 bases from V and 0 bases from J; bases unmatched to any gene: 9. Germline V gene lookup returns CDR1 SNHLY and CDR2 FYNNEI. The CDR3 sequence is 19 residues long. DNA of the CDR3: TGTGCCAGCAGGGCCGGGACTAGCGGGAGGTCTAGCTCCTACAATGAGCAGTTCTTC. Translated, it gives CASRAGTSGRSSSYNEQFF.

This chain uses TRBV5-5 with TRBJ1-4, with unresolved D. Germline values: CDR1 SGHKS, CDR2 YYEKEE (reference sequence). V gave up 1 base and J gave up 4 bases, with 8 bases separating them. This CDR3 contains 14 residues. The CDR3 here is CASSLRWINEKLFF. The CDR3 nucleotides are TGTGCCAGCAGCTTGCGGTGGATTAATGAAAAACTGTTTTTT.

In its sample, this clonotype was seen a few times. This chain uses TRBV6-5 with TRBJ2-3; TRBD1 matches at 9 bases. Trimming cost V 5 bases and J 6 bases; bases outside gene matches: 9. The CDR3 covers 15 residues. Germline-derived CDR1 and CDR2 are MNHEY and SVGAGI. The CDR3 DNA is TGTGCCAGCAGTGGACCGGGACAGGGCTTTGATACGCAGTATTTT. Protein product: CASSGPGQGFDTQYF.

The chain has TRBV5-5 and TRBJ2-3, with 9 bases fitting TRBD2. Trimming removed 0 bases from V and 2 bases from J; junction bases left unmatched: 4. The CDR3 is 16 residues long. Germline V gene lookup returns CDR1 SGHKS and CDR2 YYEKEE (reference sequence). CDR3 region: CASSLEAGGPTDTQYF. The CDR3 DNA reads TGTGCCAGCAGCTTGGAGGCGGGAGGGCCCACAGATACGCAGTATTTT.

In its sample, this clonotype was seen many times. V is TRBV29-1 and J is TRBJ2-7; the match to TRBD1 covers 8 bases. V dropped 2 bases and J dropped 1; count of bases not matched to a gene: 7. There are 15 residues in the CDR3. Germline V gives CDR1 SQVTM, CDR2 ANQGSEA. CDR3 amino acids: CSVEIGRGRSYEQYF. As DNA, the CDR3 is TGCAGCGTTGAAATCGGCAGGGGGCGATCCTACGAGCAGTACTTC.

CDR3 loop: CASSLDYNEKLFF. The CDR3 DNA reads as TGCGCCAGCAGCCTCGATTATAATGAAAAACTGTTTTTT. The J gene is TRBJ1-4, the V gene TRBV5-1, with no clear D. The CDR3 extends over 13 amino acids. Trimming took 4 bases from V and 4 from J, leaving 8 bases between them. Germline V lookup: CDR1 SGHRS, CDR2 YFSETQ.

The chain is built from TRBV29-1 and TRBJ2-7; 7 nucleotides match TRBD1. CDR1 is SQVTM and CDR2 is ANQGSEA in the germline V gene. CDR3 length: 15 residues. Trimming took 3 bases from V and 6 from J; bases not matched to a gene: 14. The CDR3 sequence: CSVDHLTSQGREQYF. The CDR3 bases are TGCAGCGTTGATCACCTGACATCACAGGGGCGCGAGCAGTACTTC.